The text below deals with one TCR beta chain. The antigen this receptor binds is unknown. There are no base qualities to consult, and no much larger clone falls within one base. This sample is part of a study of blood T cell repertoires in COVID-19 (dated by TCRdb to the early 2020s). Looking at the study overall: Samples covering the acute and convalescent phases of COVID-19 were provided by collaborators in the United States, Italy and Spain. The material from the prospective study consisted of cDNA or gDNA derived from T cells, B-cell-depleted T cells, or PBMCs. Deeply sampled blood TCRbeta repertoires from subjects exposed to, actively infected with, or recovered from COVID-19 were included in the dataset. A freely available public database, intended as a resource for researchers studying the immune response to SARS-CoV-2, is where the repertoires were released. The samples were drawn from two sources: the first 160 participants of the ongoing ImmuneRACE study, and over 950 subjects contributed by 6 global collaborators. The sample metadata nearly always contained a de-identified subject ID, COVID-19 status, age in years and sex. Where available, HLA class I and class II types were taken from metadata supplied by the sample provider and were not determined by assay-based typing.

Measured from the cysteine to the phenylalanine, the CDR3 is 17 residues long. The only DNA kept is the CDR3, 51 bases in frame from the first base. Taken from the germline V gene (reference sequence), the CDR1 and CDR2 loops are SGHNT and YYREEE. V and J are trimmed by 1 base and 4 bases, and the gene matches miss 7 bases of the junction. One collaborating source in Seattle enrolled patients while the patients were actively infected and followed the patients over time throughout the course of disease. The collaborating institutions used their own protocols to collect whole blood in K2EDTA tubes. Collaborator samples were shipped for TCRbeta analysis as frozen whole blood, isolated PBMCs, or DNA extracted from either sample type. TCRbeta CDR3 regions were amplified from genomic DNA using the immunoSEQ Assay, a bias-controlled multiplex PCR. As for the original processing: Within the assay, amplification of reference gene primers was used to estimate how many nucleated cells each sample contained. Sequence reads were collapsed and filtered to measure the absolute abundance of every unique TCRbeta CDR3 rearrangement. For each sample, productive Simpson clonality was calculated by taking the square root of Simpson's diversity index across productive rearrangements. In its TCRdb copy, this immuneACCESS table keeps in-frame sequences only and misses some clones. Where compared with another copy, unresolved V genes explain less than half of these, and the others have no known cause. V and J calls plus clone size are reproduced from that table; the DNA served to infer D and trimming. Present in this sample are over 150,000 clones, approximately 88% of which were seen just once. The ten largest clones represent about 7% of the sample.

Broad study findings and their caveats: The amount of clinical and demographic metadata varied by source and participant and was provided uncurated.

This receptor chain uses TRBV5-4 and TRBJ2-1, with 11 central nucleotides matching TRBD2. The sequence was obtained from a woman aged 40 to 50 with COVID-19, enrolled during active disease. Sequencing was performed on peripheral blood. The sequenced DNA is TGTGCCAGCAGCTTGTCAACGCTAGCGGGGGGATACAATGAGCAGTTCTTC. It is translated as CASSLSTLAGGYNEQFF.